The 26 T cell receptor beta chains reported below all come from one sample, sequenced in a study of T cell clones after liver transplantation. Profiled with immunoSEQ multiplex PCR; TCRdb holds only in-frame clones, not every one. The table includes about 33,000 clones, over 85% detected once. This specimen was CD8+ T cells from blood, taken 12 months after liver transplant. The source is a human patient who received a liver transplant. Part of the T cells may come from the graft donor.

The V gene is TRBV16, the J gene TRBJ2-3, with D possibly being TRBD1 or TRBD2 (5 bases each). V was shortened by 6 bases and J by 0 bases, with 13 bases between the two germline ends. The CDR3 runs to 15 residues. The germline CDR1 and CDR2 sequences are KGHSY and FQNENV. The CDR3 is CASSLPGPSTDTQYF. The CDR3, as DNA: TGTGCCAGCAGTCTCCCGGGACCGAGCACAGATACGCAGTATTTT.

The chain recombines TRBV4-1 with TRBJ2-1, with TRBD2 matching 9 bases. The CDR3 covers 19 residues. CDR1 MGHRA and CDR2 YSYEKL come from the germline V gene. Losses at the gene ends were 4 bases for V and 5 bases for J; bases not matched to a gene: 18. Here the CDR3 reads CASSPALGSGSRGDNEQFF. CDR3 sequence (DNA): TGCGCCAGCAGCCCGGCCCTGGGTAGCGGGAGTAGGGGAGACAATGAGCAGTTCTTC.

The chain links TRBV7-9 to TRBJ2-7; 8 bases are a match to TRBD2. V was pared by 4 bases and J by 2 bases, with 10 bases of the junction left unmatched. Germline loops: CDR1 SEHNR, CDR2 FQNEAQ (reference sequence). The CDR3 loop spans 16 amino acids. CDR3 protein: CASSSPSGGSTYEQYF. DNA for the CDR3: TGTGCCAGCAGCTCGCCCTCGGGGGGGAGTACCTACGAGCAGTACTTC.

CDR3 region: CASSLGGGSEQFF. The CDR3 DNA sequence: TGTGCCAGCAGCTTGGGGGGAGGATCTGAGCAGTTCTTC. The chain uses TRBV5-6 and TRBJ2-1, with TRBD2 as a possible D gene (6 bases). Trimming removed 0 bases from V and 9 bases from J, with 10 bases in between. This CDR3 contains 13 residues. Germline values: CDR1 SGHDT, CDR2 YYEEEE.

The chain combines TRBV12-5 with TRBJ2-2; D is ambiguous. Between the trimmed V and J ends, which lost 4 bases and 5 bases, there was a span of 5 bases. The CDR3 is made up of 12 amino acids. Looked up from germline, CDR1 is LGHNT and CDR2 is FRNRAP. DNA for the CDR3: TGTGCTAGTGGTTGGGGAACCGGGGAGCTGTTTTTT. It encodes CASGWGTGELFF.

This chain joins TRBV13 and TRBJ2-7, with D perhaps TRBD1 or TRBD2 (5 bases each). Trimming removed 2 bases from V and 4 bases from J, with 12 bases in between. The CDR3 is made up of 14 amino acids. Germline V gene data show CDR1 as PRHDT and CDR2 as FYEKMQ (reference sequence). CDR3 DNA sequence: TGTGCCAGCAGCTTACGTGGGGGAAATTACGAGCAGTACTTC. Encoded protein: CASSLRGGNYEQYF.

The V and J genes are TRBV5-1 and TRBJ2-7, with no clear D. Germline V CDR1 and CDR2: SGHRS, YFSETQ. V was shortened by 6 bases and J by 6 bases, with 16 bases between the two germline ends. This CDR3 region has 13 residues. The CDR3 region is CASMLTGFGEQYF. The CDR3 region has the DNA TGCGCCAGCATGTTAACCGGCTTTGGCGAGCAGTACTTC.

The CDR3 spells CASSLSRRQEELFF. For the CDR3, the DNA is TGTGCCAGCAGTTTATCGAGGCGCCAGGAGGAGCTGTTTTTT. The V gene is TRBV27, the J gene TRBJ2-2; D is uncertain. Between the trimmed V and J ends, which lost 0 bases and 10 bases, there was a span of 12 bases. Germline V gene sequence: CDR1 MNHEY, CDR2 SMNVEV (reference sequence). CDR3 size: 14 residues.

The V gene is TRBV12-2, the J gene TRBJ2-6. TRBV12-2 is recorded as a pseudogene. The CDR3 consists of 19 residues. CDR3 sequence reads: CASRLVGWCLSSGANVLTF. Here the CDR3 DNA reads TGTGCAAGTCGCTTAGTAGGATGGTGTTTGAGCTCTGGGGCCAACGTCCTGACTTTC.

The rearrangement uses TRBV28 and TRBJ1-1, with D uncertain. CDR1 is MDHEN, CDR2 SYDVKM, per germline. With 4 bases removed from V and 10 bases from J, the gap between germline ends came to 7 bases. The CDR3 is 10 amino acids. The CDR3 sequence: CASSSGLAFF. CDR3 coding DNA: TGTGCCAGCAGTTCCGGTTTAGCTTTCTTT. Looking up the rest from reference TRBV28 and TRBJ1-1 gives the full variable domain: DVKVTQSSRYLVKRTGEKVFLECVQDMDHENMFWYRQDPGLGLRLIYFSYDVKMKEKGDIPEGYSVSREKKERFSLILESASTNQTSMYLCASSSGLAFFGQGTRLTVV.

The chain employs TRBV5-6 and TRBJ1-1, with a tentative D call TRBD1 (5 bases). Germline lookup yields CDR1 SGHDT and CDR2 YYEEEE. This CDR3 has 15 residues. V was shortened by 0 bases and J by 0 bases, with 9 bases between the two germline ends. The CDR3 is CASSLGGAMNTEAFF. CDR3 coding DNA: TGTGCCAGCAGCTTGGGGGGCGCCATGAACACTGAAGCTTTCTTT.

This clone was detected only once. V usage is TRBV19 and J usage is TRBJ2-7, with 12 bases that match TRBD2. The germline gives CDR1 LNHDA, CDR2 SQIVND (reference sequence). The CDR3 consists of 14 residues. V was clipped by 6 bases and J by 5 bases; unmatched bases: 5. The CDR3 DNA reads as TGTGCCAGTAGGCTAGCGGGAGGGCTGGACGAGCAGTACTTC. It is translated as CASRLAGGLDEQYF.

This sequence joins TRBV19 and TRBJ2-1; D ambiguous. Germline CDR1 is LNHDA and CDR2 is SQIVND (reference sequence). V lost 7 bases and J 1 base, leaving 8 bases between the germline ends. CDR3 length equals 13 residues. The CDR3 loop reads CASTPGSYNEQFF. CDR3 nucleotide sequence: TGTGCCAGTACCCCCGGGTCCTACAATGAGCAGTTCTTC.

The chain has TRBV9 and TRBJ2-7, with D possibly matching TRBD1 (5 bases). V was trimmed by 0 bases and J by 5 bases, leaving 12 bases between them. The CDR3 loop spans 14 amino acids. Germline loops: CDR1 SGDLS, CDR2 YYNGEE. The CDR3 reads CASSVDAGFNEQYF. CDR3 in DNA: TGTGCCAGCAGCGTAGATGCAGGGTTCAACGAGCAGTACTTC. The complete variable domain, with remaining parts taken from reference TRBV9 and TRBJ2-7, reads DSGVTQTPKHLITATGQRVTLRCSPRSGDLSVYWYQQSLDQGLQFLIQYYNGEERAKGNILERFSAQQFPDLHSELNLSSLELGDSALYFCASSVDAGFNEQYFGPGTRLTVT.

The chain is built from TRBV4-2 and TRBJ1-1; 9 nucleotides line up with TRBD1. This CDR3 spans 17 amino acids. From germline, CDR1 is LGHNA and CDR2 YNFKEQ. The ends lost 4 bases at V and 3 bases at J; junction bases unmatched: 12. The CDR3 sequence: CASSPPRGTGLDTEAFF. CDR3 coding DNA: TGTGCCAGCAGCCCCCCAAGAGGGACAGGGTTGGACACTGAAGCTTTCTTT.

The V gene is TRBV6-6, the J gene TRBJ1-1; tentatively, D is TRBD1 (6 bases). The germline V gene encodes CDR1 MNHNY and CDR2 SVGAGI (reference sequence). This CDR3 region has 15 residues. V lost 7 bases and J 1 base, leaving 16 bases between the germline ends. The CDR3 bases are TGTGCCAGCACCGAGACAGGTCTTGCGAACACTGAAGCTTTCTTT. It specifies CASTETGLANTEAFF.

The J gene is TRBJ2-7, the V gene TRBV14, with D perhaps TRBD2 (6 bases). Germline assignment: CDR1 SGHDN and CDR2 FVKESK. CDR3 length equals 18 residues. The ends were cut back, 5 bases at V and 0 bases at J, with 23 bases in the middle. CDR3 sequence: CASSSTGGSGGSSYEQYF. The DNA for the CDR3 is TGTGCCAGCAGCTCCACTGGGGGTAGCGGTGGTAGCTCCTACGAGCAGTACTTC.

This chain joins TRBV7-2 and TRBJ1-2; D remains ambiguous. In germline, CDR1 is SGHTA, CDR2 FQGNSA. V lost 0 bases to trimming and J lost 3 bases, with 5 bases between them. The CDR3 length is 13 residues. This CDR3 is CASSLATYYGYTF. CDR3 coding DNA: TGTGCCAGCAGCTTAGCTACCTACTATGGCTACACCTTC.

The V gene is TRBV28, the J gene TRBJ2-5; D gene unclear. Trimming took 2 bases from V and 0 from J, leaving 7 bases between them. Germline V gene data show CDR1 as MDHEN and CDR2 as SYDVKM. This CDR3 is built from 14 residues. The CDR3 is CASSLGEDQETQYF. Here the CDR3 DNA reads TGTGCCAGCAGTTTAGGGGAAGACCAAGAGACCCAGTACTTC.

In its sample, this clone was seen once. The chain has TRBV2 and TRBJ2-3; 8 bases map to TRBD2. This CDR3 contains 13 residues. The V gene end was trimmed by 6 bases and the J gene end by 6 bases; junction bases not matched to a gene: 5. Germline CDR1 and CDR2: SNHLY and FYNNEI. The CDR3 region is CASSSRLADTQYF. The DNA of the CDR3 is TGTGCCAGCAGCTCCCGACTAGCGGATACGCAGTATTTT.

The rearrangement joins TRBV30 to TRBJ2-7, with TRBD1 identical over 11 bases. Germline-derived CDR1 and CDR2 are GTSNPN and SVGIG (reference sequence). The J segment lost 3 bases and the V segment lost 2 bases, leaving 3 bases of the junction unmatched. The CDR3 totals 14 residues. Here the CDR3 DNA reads TGTGCCTGGAGTCTCGGGACAGGGGGCTACGAGCAGTACTTC. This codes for CAWSLGTGGYEQYF.

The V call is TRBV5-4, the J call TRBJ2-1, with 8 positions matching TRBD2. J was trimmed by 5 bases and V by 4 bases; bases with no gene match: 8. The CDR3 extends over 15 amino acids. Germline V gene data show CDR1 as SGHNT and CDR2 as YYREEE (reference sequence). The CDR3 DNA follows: TGTGCCAGCAGCCGAGCGGGAGAAGGGGACAATGAGCAGTTCTTC. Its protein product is CASSRAGEGDNEQFF. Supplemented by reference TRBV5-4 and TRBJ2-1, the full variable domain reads ETGVTQSPTHLIKTRGQQVTLRCSSQSGHNTVSWYQQALGQGPQFIFQYYREEENGRGNFPPRFSGLQFPNYSSELNVNALELDDSALYLCASSRAGEGDNEQFFGPGTRLTVL.

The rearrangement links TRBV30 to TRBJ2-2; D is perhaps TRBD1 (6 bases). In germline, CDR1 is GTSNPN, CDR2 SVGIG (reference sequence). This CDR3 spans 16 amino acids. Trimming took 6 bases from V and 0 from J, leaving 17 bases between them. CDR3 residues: CACFTEDRTNTGELFF. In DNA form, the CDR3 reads TGTGCCTGCTTCACCGAGGACAGAACGAACACCGGGGAGCTGTTTTTT. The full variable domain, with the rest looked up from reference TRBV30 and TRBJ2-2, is SQTIHQWPATLVQPVGSPLSLECTVEGTSNPNLYWYRQAAGRGLQLLFYSVGIGQISSEVPQNLSASRPQDRQFILSSKKLLLSDSGFYLCACFTEDRTNTGELFFGEGSRLTVL.

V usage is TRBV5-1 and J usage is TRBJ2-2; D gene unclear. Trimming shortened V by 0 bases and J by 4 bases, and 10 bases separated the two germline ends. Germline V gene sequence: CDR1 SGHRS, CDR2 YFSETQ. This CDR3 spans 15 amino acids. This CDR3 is CASSLEDDTTGELFF. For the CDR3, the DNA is TGCGCCAGCAGCTTGGAAGACGACACCACCGGGGAGCTGTTTTTT.

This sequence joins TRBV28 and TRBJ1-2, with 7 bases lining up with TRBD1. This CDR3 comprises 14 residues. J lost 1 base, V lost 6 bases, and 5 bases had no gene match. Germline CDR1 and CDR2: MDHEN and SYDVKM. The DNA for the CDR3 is TGTGCCAGCAGACCGACAGGGTTTAACTATGGCTACACCTTC. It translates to CASRPTGFNYGYTF.

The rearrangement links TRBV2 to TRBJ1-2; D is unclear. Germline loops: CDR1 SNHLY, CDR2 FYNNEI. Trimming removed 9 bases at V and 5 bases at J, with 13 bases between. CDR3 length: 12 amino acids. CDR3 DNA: TGTGCCAGAAGTAGGGCCCCTTATGGCTACACCTTC. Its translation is CARSRAPYGYTF.